Reported below is one T cell receptor (beta chain). The record originates from a study of blood T cell repertoires in COVID-19. The method was immunoSEQ multiplex PCR; TCRdb's version includes in-frame clones alone and lacks a portion of them. The sample has under 25,000 clones; approximately 90% are singletons. V lost 6 bases, J lost 4 bases, and 1 base stayed unmatched. Germline values: CDR1 LGHNA, CDR2 YNFKEQ. The CDR3 is made up of 12 amino acids. The rearrangement uses TRBV4-2 and TRBJ1-2, with TRBD1 identical over 8 bases. This receptor was identified in a woman older than 75 with acute or convalescent COVID-19. Sequencing used peripheral blood. The CDR3 spells CASSTGGYGYTF. The CDR3 DNA reads as TGTGCCAGCAGTACAGGGGGCTATGGCTACACCTTC.